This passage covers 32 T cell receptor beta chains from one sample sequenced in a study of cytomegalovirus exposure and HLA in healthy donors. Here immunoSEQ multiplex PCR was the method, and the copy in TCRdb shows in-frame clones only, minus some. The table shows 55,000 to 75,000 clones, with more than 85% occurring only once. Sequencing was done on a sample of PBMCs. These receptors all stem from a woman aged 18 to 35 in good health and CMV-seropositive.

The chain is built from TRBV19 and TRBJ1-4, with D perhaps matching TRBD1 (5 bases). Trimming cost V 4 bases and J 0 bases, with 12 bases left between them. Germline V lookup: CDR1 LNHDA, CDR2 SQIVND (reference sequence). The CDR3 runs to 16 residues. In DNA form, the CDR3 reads TGTGCCAGTAGTAGGGGACTGCTCGCAACTAATGAAAAACTGTTTTTT. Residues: CASSRGLLATNEKLFF. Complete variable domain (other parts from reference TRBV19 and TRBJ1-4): DGGITQSPKYLFRKEGQNVTLSCEQNLNHDAMYWYRQDPGQGLRLIYYSQIVNDFQKGDIAEGYSVSREKKESFPLTVTSAQKNPTAFYLCASSRGLLATNEKLFFGSGTQLSVL.

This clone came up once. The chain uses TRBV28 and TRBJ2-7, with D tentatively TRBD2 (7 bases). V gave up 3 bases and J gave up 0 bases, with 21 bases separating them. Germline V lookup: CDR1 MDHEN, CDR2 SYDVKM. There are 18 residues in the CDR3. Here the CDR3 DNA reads TGTGCCAGCAGTTTTAATGGGAGGGACAACCCGAGCTCCTACGAGCAGTACTTC. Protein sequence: CASSFNGRDNPSSYEQYF.

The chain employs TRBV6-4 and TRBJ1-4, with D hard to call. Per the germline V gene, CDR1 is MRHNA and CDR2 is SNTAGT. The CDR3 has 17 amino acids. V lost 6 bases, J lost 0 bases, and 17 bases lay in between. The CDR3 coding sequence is TGTGCCAGCAGACTTAGGACTCAGGTCACAACTAATGAAAAACTGTTTTTT. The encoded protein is CASRLRTQVTTNEKLFF.

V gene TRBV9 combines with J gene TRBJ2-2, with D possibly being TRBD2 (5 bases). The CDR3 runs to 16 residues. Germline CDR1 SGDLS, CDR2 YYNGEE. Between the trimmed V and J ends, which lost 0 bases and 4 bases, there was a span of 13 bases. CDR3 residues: CASSVVPSGITGELFF. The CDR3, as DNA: TGTGCCAGCAGCGTAGTACCCAGCGGTATCACCGGGGAGCTGTTTTTT.

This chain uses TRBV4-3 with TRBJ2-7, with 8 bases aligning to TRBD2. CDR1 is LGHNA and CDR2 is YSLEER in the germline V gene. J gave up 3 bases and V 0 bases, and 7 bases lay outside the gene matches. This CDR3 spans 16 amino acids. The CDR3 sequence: CASSQDTSGGDYEQYF. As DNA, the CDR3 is TGCGCCAGCAGCCAAGATACAAGCGGGGGAGACTACGAGCAGTACTTC.

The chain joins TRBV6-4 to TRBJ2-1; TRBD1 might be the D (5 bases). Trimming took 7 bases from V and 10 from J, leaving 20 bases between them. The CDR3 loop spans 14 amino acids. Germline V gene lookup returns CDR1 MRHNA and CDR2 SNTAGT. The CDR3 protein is CASTRVGGRGEQFF. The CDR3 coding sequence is TGTGCCAGCACCCGCGTTGGCGGAAGGGGCGAGCAGTTCTTC.

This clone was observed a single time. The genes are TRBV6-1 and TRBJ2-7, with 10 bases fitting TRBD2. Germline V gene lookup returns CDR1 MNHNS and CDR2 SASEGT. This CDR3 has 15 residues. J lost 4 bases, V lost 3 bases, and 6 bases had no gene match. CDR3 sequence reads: CASSDLAGESYEQYF. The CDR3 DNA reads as TGTGCCAGCAGTGACCTAGCGGGAGAGAGTTACGAGCAGTACTTC.

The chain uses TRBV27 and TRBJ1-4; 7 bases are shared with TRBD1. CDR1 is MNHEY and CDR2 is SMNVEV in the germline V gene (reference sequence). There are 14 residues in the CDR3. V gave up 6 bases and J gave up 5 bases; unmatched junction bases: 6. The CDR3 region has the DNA TGTGCCAGCAGCCACGACAGGGCAAATGAAAAACTGTTTTTT. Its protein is CASSHDRANEKLFF. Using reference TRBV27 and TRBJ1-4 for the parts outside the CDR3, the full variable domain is EAQVTQNPRYLITVTGKKLTVTCSQNMNHEYMSWYRQDPGLGLRQIYYSMNVEVTDKGDVPEGYKVSRKEKRNFPLILESPSPNQTSLYFCASSHDRANEKLFFGSGTQLSVL.

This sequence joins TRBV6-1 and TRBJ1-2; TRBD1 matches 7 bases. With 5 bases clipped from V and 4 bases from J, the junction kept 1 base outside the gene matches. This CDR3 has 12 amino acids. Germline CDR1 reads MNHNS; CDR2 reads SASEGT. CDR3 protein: CASSWTGYGYTF. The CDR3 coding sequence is TGTGCCAGCAGTTGGACAGGCTATGGCTACACCTTC.

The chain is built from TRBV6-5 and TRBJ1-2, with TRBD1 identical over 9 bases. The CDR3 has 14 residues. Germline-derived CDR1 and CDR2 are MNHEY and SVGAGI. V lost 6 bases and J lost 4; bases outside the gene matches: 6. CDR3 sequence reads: CASSPRDRAYGYTF. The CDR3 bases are TGTGCCAGCAGCCCCCGGGACAGGGCCTATGGCTACACCTTC.

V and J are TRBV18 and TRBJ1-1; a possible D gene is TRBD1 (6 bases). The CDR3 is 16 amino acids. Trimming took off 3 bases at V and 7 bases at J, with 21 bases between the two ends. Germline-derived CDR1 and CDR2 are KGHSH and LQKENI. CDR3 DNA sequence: TGTGCCAGCTCACCCAGTGTGCTTTTAGGGGGTAATGAAGCTTTCTTT. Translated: CASSPSVLLGGNEAFF.

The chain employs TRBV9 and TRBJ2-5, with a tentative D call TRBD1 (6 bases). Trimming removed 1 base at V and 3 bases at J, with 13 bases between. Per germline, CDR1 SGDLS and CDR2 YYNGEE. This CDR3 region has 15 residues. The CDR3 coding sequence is TGTGCCAGCAGCGTACAGGGGATATCAGAAGAGACCCAGTACTTC. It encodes CASSVQGISEETQYF.

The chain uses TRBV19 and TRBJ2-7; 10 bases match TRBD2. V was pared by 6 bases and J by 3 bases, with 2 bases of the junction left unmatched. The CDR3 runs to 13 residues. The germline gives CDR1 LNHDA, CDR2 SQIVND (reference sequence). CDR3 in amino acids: CASRPSGSYEQYF. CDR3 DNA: TGTGCCAGTAGACCTAGCGGGAGCTACGAGCAGTACTTC.

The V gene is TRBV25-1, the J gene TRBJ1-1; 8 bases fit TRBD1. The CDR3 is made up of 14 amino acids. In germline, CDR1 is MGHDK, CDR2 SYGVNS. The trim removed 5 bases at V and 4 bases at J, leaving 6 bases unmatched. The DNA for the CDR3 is TGTGCCAGCAGTAAAACACAGGGGGGCACTGAAGCTTTCTTT. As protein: CASSKTQGGTEAFF.

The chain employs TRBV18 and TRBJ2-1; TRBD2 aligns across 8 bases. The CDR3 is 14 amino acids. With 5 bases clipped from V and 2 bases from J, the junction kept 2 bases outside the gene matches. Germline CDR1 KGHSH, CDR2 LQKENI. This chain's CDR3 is CASSGTSPYNEQFF. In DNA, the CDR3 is TGTGCCAGCTCAGGGACTAGTCCCTACAATGAGCAGTTCTTC.

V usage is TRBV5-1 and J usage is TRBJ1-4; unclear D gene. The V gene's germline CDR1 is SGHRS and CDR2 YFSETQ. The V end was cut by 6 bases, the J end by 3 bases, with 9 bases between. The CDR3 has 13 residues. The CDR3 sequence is CASNAGANEKLFF. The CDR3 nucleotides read TGCGCCAGCAACGCGGGAGCTAATGAAAAACTGTTTTTT.

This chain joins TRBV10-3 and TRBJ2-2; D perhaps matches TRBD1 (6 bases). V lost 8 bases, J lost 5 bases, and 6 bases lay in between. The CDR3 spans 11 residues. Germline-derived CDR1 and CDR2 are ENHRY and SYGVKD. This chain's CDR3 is CAIQGTGELFF. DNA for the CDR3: TGTGCCATCCAGGGGACCGGGGAGCTGTTTTTT.

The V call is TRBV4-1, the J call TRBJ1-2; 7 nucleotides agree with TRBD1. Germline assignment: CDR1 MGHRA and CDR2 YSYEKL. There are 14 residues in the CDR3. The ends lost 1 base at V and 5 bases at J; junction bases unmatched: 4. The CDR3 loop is CASSQAGRGYGYTF. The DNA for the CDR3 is TGCGCCAGCAGCCAAGCTGGCAGGGGGTATGGCTACACCTTC.

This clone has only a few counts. The CDR3 is CATPGSTYEQYF. In DNA form, the CDR3 reads TGCGCCACCCCGGGATCAACCTACGAGCAGTACTTC. This chain connects TRBV10-1 to TRBJ2-7; D possibly corresponds to TRBD2 (5 bases). Trimming left V 10 bases short and J 2 bases short, with 12 bases between. CDR1 WNHNN and CDR2 SYGVQD come from the germline V gene (reference sequence). The CDR3 is 12 amino acids.

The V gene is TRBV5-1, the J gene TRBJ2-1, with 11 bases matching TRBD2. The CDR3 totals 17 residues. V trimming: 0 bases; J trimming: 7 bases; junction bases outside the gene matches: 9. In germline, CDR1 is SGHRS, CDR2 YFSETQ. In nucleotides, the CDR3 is TGCGCCAGCAGCTTGGACCGTAGCGGGGGGGCCAGGAATGAGCAGTTCTTC. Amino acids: CASSLDRSGGARNEQFF.

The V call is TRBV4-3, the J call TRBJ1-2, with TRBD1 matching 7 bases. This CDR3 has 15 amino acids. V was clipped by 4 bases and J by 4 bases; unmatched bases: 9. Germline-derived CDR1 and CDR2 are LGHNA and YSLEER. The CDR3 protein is CASSPIGQVIYGYTF. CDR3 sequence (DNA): TGCGCCAGCAGCCCAATCGGACAGGTTATCTATGGCTACACCTTC.

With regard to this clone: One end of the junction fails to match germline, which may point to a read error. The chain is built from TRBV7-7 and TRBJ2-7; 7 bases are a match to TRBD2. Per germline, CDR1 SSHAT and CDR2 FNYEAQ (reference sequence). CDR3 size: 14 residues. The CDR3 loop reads CASSSLGGSYEQYF. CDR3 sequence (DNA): TGTGCTAGCAGCAGCTTGGGGGGGTCCTACGAGCAGTACTTC.

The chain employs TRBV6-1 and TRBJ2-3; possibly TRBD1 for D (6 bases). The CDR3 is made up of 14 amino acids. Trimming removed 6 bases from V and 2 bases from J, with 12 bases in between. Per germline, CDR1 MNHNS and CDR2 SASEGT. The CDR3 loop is CASSVLGATDTQYF. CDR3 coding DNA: TGTGCCAGCAGCGTCTTGGGGGCCACAGATACGCAGTATTTT.

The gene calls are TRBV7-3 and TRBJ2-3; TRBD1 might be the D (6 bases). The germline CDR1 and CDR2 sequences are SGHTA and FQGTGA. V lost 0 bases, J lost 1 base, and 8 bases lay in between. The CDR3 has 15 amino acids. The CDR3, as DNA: TGTGCCAGCAGCTTAACCCGACAGGGCACAGATACGCAGTATTTT. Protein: CASSLTRQGTDTQYF. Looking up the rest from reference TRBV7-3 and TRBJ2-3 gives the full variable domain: GAGVSQTPSNKVTEKGKYVELRCDPISGHTALYWYRQSLGQGPEFLIYFQGTGAADDSGLPNDRFFAVRPEGSVSTLKIQRTERGDSAVYLCASSLTRQGTDTQYFGPGTRLTVL.

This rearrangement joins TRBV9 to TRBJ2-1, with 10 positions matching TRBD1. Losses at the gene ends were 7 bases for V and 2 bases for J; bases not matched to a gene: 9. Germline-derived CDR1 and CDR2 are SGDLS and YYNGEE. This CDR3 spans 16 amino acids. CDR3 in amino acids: CASGRGDRGPYNEQFF. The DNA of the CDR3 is TGTGCCAGCGGCCGGGGGGACAGGGGTCCCTACAATGAGCAGTTCTTC.

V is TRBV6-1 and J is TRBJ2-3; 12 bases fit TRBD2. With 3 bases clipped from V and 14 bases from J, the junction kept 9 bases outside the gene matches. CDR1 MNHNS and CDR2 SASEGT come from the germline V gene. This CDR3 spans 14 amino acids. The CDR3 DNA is TGTGCCAGCAGTGACCTCGGGACTAGCGGGTTACTGTATTTT. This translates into CASSDLGTSGLLYF.

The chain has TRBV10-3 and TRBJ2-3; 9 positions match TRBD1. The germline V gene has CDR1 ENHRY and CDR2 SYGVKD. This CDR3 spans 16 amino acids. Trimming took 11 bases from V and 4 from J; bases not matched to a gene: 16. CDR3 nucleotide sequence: TGTGCCTCGCACCCAGGGACAGGGTTTAACCCAGATACGCAGTATTTT. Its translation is CASHPGTGFNPDTQYF.

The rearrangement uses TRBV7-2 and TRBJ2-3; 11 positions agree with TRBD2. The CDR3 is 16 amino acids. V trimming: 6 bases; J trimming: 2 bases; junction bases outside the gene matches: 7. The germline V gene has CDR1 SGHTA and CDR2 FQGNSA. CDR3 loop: CASRPLAGGSTDTQYF. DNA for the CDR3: TGTGCCAGCAGGCCTCTAGCGGGGGGTTCCACAGATACGCAGTATTTT.

CDR3 protein: CASSGLLAGTANTGELFF. The CDR3 DNA is TGTGCCAGCAGTGGTCTATTGGCGGGGACAGCGAACACCGGGGAGCTGTTTTTT. The V gene is TRBV2, the J gene TRBJ2-2; a weak D match, TRBD1 (7 bases). The V gene's germline CDR1 is SNHLY and CDR2 FYNNEI. CDR3 length equals 18 residues. Trimming pared 4 bases from V and 0 bases from J, leaving 18 bases between.

CDR3 in DNA: TGTGCCAGCAGCCCGGGACAGGGCTCCCAATATGGAGGCTACACCTTC. Its translation: CASSPGQGSQYGGYTF. V gene TRBV7-2 combines with J gene TRBJ1-2, with 9 bases aligning to TRBD1. The germline V gene has CDR1 SGHTA and CDR2 FQGNSA. The CDR3 runs 16 residues. Trimming took 5 bases from V and 8 from J; bases not matched to a gene: 15.

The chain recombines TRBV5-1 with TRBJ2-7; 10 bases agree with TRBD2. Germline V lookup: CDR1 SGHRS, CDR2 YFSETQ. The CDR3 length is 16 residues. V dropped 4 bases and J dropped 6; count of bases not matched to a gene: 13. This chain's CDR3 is CASSTERVSGRGEQYF. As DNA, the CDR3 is TGCGCCAGCAGCACGGAGCGTGTGAGCGGGAGGGGCGAGCAGTACTTC.

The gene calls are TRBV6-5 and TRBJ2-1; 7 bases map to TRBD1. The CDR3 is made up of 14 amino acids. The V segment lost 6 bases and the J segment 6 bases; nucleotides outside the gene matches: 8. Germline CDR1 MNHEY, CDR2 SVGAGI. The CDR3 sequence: CASRPLDRVNEQFF. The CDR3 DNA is TGTGCCAGCAGACCTCTCGACAGGGTCAATGAGCAGTTCTTC.